These T cell receptor beta chains were read from a single sample in a study of cytomegalovirus exposure and HLA in healthy donors. Produced via immunoSEQ multiplex PCR; TCRdb's table is partial and in-frame only. This table holds roughly 240,000 clones, roughly 81% found once. Input material: PBMCs. All receptors derive from a girl aged 2-15 years in good health and CMV-seronegative. The CDR3 runs from the conserved cysteine through the conserved F or W. The D gene is left open where the match is weak. The listing skips clone size in some rows; elsewhere it reads once, few, many or a size class.

clone_size j_call d_call v_call cdr3_aa cdr3_nt
. TRBJ2-3 TRBD2 TRBV7-2 CASTFPSTSRTDTQYF TGTGCCAGCACCTTCCCCTCGACTAGCCGGACAGATACGCAGTATTTT
few TRBJ1-2 . TRBV2 CASTEAQGRYGYTF TGTGCCAGCACCGAGGCACAGGGTAGGTATGGCTACACCTTC
. TRBJ2-7 TRBD1 TRBV2 CASSDGSTDRAYEQYF TGTGCCAGCAGTGATGGGTCGACGGACAGGGCCTACGAGCAGTACTTC
. TRBJ2-7 TRBD2 TRBV7-2 CASSMPSGRRYEQYF TGTGCCAGCAGTATGCCTAGCGGTCGACGATACGAGCAGTACTTC
. TRBJ2-7 TRBD1 TRBV5-8 CASSPDRGDYEQYF TGTGCCAGCAGCCCGGACAGGGGCGATTACGAGCAGTACTTC
. TRBJ2-2 TRBD1 TRBV6-5 CASSYGTGISGELFF TGTGCCAGCAGTTACGGGACAGGGATTAGCGGGGAGCTGTTTTTT
. TRBJ2-5 . TRBV11-2 CASSATRAQETQYF TGTGCCAGCAGCGCGACTAGGGCCCAAGAGACCCAGTACTTC
. TRBJ2-5 TRBD2 TRBV19 CASSTGLEATQYF TGTGCCAGTAGTACCGGACTAGAGGCGACCCAGTACTTC
. TRBJ1-1 TRBD1 TRBV29-1 CSGVGGANTEAFF TGCAGCGGGGTAGGGGGCGCGAACACTGAAGCTTTCTTT
. TRBJ1-2 . TRBV2 CASSLDSPAYGYTF TGTGCCAGCAGTTTGGACAGCCCAGCGTATGGCTACACCTTC
. TRBJ2-2 . TRBV2 CASSAILAGELFF TGTGCCAGCAGTGCCATACTCGCCGGGGAGCTGTTTTTT
. TRBJ2-2 TRBD2 TRBV6-5 CASRLSGGSTGELFF TGTGCCAGCAGATTAAGCGGGGGTTCCACCGGGGAGCTGTTTTTT
. TRBJ2-7 . TRBV6-1 CASSVPNRVHYEQYF TGTGCCAGCAGTGTACCGAACAGGGTCCACTACGAGCAGTACTTC
. TRBJ1-2 . TRBV6-5 CASSSPRLGGYTF TGTGCCAGCAGTTCCCCCAGGTTGGGTGGCTACACCTTC
. TRBJ1-1 . TRBV19 CASRNFGGDTEAFF TGTGCCAGTAGGAACTTCGGCGGCGACACTGAAGCTTTCTTT
once TRBJ2-7 TRBD1 TRBV5-1 CASSLVVRGPYEQYF TGCGCCAGCAGCTTGGTTGTCAGGGGGCCCTACGAGCAGTACTTC
. TRBJ2-1 TRBD2 TRBV6-4 CASSDSSGGAGDEQFF TGTGCCAGCAGTGATTCTAGCGGGGGGGCCGGGGATGAGCAGTTCTTC
few TRBJ1-4 TRBD1 TRBV6-5 CASCQGGSGNEKLFF TGTGCCAGCTGTCAGGGGGGCAGTGGTAATGAAAAACTGTTTTTT
once TRBJ2-3 . TRBV6-5 CASSYYLSTDTQYF TGTGCCAGCAGTTACTACCTATCCACAGATACGCAGTATTTT
. TRBJ1-5 . TRBV6-5 CASSLVDSNQPQHF TGTGCCAGCAGTTTAGTAGATAGCAATCAGCCCCAGCATTTT
. TRBJ1-2 . TRBV7-3 CASSPGGPGNYGYTF TGTGCCAGCAGCCCCGGCGGCCCAGGGAACTATGGCTACACCTTC
. TRBJ2-1 TRBD2 TRBV6-5 CASSSPEREEDEQFF TGTGCCAGCAGTTCCCCCGAGCGGGAAGAGGATGAGCAGTTCTTC
. TRBJ2-1 . TRBV29-1 CSGVVRGAYTYYNEQFF TGCAGCGGGGTGGTTCGGGGGGCCTACACATACTACAATGAGCAGTTCTTC
. TRBJ1-2 . TRBV6-1 CATGGSAVNYGYTF TGTGCAACCGGGGGGTCAGCCGTTAACTATGGCTACACCTTC
. TRBJ1-4 . TRBV10-2 CASRRQPNEKLFF TGCGCCAGTCGGCGGCAGCCTAATGAAAAACTGTTTTTT
. TRBJ2-6 . TRBV18 CASSSLWGDQSGANVLTF TGTGCCAGCTCATCCCTGTGGGGGGACCAATCTGGGGCCAACGTCCTGACTTTC
. TRBJ2-3 TRBD1 TRBV14 CASSQQTGRNTQYF TGTGCCAGCAGCCAACAGACAGGGCGAAATACGCAGTATTTT
once TRBJ2-3 TRBD1 TRBV9 CASSGSSGTGRDTQYF TGTGCCAGCAGCGGTTCATCCGGGACAGGTCGAGATACGCAGTATTTT
. TRBJ2-7 TRBD2 TRBV5-1 CASSLVAGTKTYEQYF TGCGCCAGCAGCTTGGTCGCCGGGACTAAGACCTACGAGCAGTACTTC
. TRBJ2-7 TRBD1 TRBV6-1 CASSGTGSAHEQYF TGTGCCAGCAGTGGGACAGGGTCCGCCCACGAGCAGTACTTC
few TRBJ1-1 . TRBV29-1 CSVSPQGLDTEAFF TGCAGCGTCTCCCCTCAGGGTTTGGACACTGAAGCTTTCTTT
once TRBJ2-1 . TRBV18 CASSPSGGPVSASEQFF TGTGCCAGCTCCCCGTCCGGGGGTCCCGTCTCGGCCAGTGAGCAGTTCTTC
. TRBJ1-2 TRBD1 TRBV7-9 CASSLGQGGSYGYTF TGTGCCAGCAGCCTTGGACAGGGAGGGTCCTATGGCTACACCTTC
. TRBJ2-1 TRBD2 TRBV5-1 CASSRWTSGGARNEQFF TGCGCCAGCAGCCGTTGGACTAGCGGGGGGGCTAGAAATGAGCAGTTCTTC
few TRBJ1-1 . TRBV2 CASSTDNLNTEAFF TGTGCCAGCAGCACAGACAATCTGAACACTGAAGCTTTCTTT
. TRBJ1-2 TRBD1 TRBV4-1 CASSQDRLDRGYGYTF TGCGCCAGCAGCCAAGATCGACTCGACAGGGGCTATGGCTACACCTTC
. TRBJ2-1 TRBD2 TRBV4-2 CASSPWVAGGAYNEQFF TGTGCCAGCAGCCCGTGGGTAGCGGGGGGGGCCTACAATGAGCAGTTCTTC
. TRBJ2-5 . TRBV12-5 CASGPSGTQYF TGTGCTAGTGGCCCCTCAGGGACCCAGTACTTC
few TRBJ2-3 TRBD2 TRBV7-3 CASSPSSGGAADTQYF TGTGCCAGCAGCCCATCTAGCGGGGGGGCGGCCGATACGCAGTATTTT
. TRBJ1-1 TRBD1 TRBV10-3 CAISGQGALGEAFF TGTGCCATCAGTGGACAGGGGGCGCTAGGTGAAGCTTTCTTT
. TRBJ2-1 TRBD1 TRBV27 CASSPWTGNNEQFF TGTGCCAGCAGTCCCTGGACAGGGAACAATGAGCAGTTCTTC
. TRBJ1-2 . TRBV18 CASSPPGGPKTF TGTGCCAGCTCACCACCGGGGGGACCTAAAACCTTC
. TRBJ2-1 TRBD1 TRBV7-9 CASSLALRGGRYNEQFF TGTGCCAGCAGCTTAGCGCTACGAGGGGGCCGCTACAATGAGCAGTTCTTC
. TRBJ1-1 . TRBV20-1 CSSWLNTEAFF TGCAGTTCCTGGCTGAACACTGAAGCTTTCTTT